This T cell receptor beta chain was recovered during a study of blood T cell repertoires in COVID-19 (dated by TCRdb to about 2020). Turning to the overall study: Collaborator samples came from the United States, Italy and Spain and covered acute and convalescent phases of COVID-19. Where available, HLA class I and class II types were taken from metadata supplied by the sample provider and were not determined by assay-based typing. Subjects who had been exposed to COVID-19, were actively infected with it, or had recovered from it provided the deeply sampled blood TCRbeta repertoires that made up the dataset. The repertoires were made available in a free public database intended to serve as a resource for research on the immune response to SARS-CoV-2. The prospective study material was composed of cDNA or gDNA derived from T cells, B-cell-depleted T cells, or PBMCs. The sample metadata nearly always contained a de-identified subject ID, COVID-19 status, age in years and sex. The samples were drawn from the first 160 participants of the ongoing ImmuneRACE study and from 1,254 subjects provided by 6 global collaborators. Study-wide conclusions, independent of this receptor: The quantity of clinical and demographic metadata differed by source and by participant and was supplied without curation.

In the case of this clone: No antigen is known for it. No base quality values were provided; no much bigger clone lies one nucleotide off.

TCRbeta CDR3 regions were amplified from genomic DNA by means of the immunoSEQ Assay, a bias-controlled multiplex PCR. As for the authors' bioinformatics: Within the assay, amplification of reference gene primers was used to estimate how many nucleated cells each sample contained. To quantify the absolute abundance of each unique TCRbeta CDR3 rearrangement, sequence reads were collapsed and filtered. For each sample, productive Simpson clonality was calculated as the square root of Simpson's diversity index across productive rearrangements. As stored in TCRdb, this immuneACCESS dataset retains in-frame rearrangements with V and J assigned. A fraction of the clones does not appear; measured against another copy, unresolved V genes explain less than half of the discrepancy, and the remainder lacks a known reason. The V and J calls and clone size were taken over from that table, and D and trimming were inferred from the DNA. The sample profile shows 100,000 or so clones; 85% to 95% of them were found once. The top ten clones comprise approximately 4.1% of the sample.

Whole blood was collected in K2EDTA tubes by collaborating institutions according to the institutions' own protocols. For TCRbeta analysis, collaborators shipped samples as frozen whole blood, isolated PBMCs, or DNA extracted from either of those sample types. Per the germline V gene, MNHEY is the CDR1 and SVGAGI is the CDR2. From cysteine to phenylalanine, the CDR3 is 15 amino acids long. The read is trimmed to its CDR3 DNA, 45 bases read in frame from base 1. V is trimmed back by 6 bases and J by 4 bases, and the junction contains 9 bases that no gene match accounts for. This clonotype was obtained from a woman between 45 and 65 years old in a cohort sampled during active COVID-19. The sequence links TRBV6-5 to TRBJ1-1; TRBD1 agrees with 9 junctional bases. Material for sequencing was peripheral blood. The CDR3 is CASRLPGQGFTEAFF. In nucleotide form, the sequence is TGTGCCAGCAGGCTTCCGGGACAGGGATTCACTGAAGCTTTCTTT.